Listed below are T cell receptor beta chains from one sample, sequenced in a study of shared clonotypes between healthy human individuals. Data came from immunoSEQ multiplex PCR; TCRdb stores just in-frame clones and leaves some out. The repertoire consists of around 1.5 million clones, with approximately 98% occurring once and the leading ten covering about 0.45%. The specimen was naive CD4+ T cells sorted from blood. Source of these receptors: a man between 25 and 39 years old in good health. Both conserved end residues are part of each CDR3. The D gene is left open where the match is weak. The size field is filled for only some rows; it gives once, few, many or a size class.

j_call | v_call | d_call | clone_size | cdr3_nt | cdr3_aa
TRBJ2-3 | TRBV5-1 | TRBD2 | NA | TGCGCCAGCAGCTCCGGGACTAGCGGGAGAAGCAGCACAGATACGCAGTATTTT | CASSSGTSGRSSTDTQYF
TRBJ2-7 | TRBV18 | TRBD1 | NA | TGTGCCAGCTCACCGCCCGGGACAGCTACCTACGAGCAGTACTTC | CASSPPGTATYEQYF
TRBJ2-2 | TRBV18 | NA | NA | TGTGCCAGCTCACCACGGTATGGCGGGGAGCTGTTTTTT | CASSPRYGGELFF
TRBJ1-3 | TRBV7-8 | NA | NA | TGTGCCAGCAGCCCCCGTCCTCAGGGAGGCGAAAACACCATATATTTT | CASSPRPQGGENTIYF
TRBJ1-1 | TRBV11-2 | TRBD1 | NA | TGTGCCAGCAGCTTAACCAAGGGGGCGAGAGCTTTCTTT | CASSLTKGARAFF
TRBJ2-6 | TRBV7-2 | TRBD2 | NA | TGTGCCAGCAGCGGTAGCGGGAGCCACAACGTCCTGACTTTC | CASSGSGSHNVLTF
TRBJ2-1 | TRBV6-1 | TRBD1 | NA | TGTGCCAGCAGTGAATTGGGCCAGGGGGCCGGTGAGCAGTTCTTC | CASSELGQGAGEQFF
TRBJ1-1 | TRBV5-1 | TRBD1 | NA | TGCGCCAGCAGCACCGGACAGGGGAGTAGGAGCACTGAAGCTTTCTTT | CASSTGQGSRSTEAFF
TRBJ2-7 | TRBV5-4 | NA | NA | TGTGCCAGCAGCCGGGACACCTCCTACGAGCAGTACTTC | CASSRDTSYEQYF
TRBJ1-2 | TRBV7-2 | TRBD1 | NA | TGTGCCAGCAGCGCAAACCGACAGGGTCTGGATGGCTACACCTTC | CASSANRQGLDGYTF
TRBJ1-2 | TRBV5-1 | NA | once | TGCGCCAGCAGCTTGGACCCCCTAGAGGGCTACACCTTC | CASSLDPLEGYTF
TRBJ2-2 | TRBV9 | NA | NA | TGTGCCAGCAGCGTAGTCATGGCGGCCGGGGAGCTGTTTTTT | CASSVVMAAGELFF
TRBJ1-2 | TRBV28 | TRBD1 | NA | TGTGCCAGCAGTGAACCAGGGGGATTTCAAGGCTACACCTTC | CASSEPGGFQGYTF
TRBJ2-5 | TRBV9 | TRBD1 | NA | TGTGCCAGCAGCGCTCGACAGGGGAGTGAGACCCAGTACTTC | CASSARQGSETQYF
TRBJ2-1 | TRBV5-1 | NA | NA | TGCGCCAGCAGCTTGATACTCCAGGGGGATGGAGCGGGATCAAACAATGAGCAGTTCTTC | CASSLILQGDGAGSNNEQFF
TRBJ2-1 | TRBV7-2 | NA | NA | TGTGCCAGCAGCCGCGGCGGGGATTACAATGAGCAGTTCTTC | CASSRGGDYNEQFF
TRBJ2-7 | TRBV18 | TRBD1 | NA | TGTGCCAGCTCACCCCCGGGACAGCAGCTACGAGAGCAGTACTTC | CASSPPGQQLREQYF
TRBJ2-1 | TRBV27 | NA | NA | TGTGCCAGCAGAGGTACAAATGAGCAGTTCTTC | CASRGTNEQFF
TRBJ2-5 | TRBV29-1 | NA | NA | TGCAGCGTGTGGGGGGGACAGAGGAAGACCCAGTACTTC | CSVWGGQRKTQYF
TRBJ2-2 | TRBV30 | NA | once | TGTGCCCGGACCGATGGTTGGAGGACCGGGGAGCTGTTTTTT | CARTDGWRTGELFF
TRBJ2-2 | TRBV5-1 | NA | NA | TGCGCCAGCAGCTTGGATTCTCGGGTTAACACCGGGGAGCTGTTTTTT | CASSLDSRVNTGELFF
TRBJ2-2 | TRBV7-2 | NA | NA | TGTGCCAGCAGCTTAGGGGGGTCGAATACCGGGGAGCTGTTTTTT | CASSLGGSNTGELFF
TRBJ2-2 | TRBV30 | NA | NA | TGTGCCTGGAGTGTAGGAGGGTCCGGGGAGCTGTTTTTT | CAWSVGGSGELFF
TRBJ2-1 | TRBV5-1 | TRBD2 | NA | TGCGCCAGCAGCTTGGAGGCGGGAGGGTTTTACAATGAGCAGTTCTTC | CASSLEAGGFYNEQFF
TRBJ2-3 | TRBV6-1 | NA | NA | TGTGCCAGCAGTGTTAGCGTCCCAGATACGCAGTATTTT | CASSVSVPDTQYF
TRBJ1-1 | TRBV10-1 | NA | once | TGCGCCAGCAGTGAGTCGCCGGTGAACACTGAAGCTTTCTTT | CASSESPVNTEAFF
TRBJ2-1 | TRBV15 | TRBD2 | NA | TGTGCCACCAGCAGTACAAAAAGCGGGGTCTACAATGAGCAGTTCTTC | CATSSTKSGVYNEQFF
TRBJ1-3 | TRBV27 | NA | NA | TGTGCCAGCAGTGTAAGATCAGCTTCTGGAAACACCATATATTTT | CASSVRSASGNTIYF
TRBJ2-5 | TRBV7-2 | NA | NA | TGTGCCAGCAGCTTAGCGTCGGGGTCTGAGACCCAGTACTTC | CASSLASGSETQYF
TRBJ2-7 | TRBV5-6 | TRBD2 | NA | TGTGCCAGCAGCTTGGGTATAGCGGGAGCGCAGTACTTC | CASSLGIAGAQYF
TRBJ2-1 | TRBV6-6 | TRBD2 | NA | TGTGCCAGCAGTCCTAGCGGGAGCTCCTACAATGAGCAGTTCTTC | CASSPSGSSYNEQFF
TRBJ2-5 | TRBV6-5 | TRBD2 | NA | TGTGCCAGCAGACCTTACGGATTAGCGGGAGAGACCCAGTACTTC | CASRPYGLAGETQYF
TRBJ2-7 | TRBV6-1 | NA | NA | TGTGCCAGCAAAAATTTTAGTTCAGCTATAGAGCAGTACTTC | CASKNFSSAIEQYF
TRBJ1-2 | TRBV10-3 | NA | NA | TGTGCCATCAGTGAGTCGCGCCGGGGGTCGGAAAAAAACTATGGCTACACCTTC | CAISESRRGSEKNYGYTF
TRBJ1-4 | TRBV28 | TRBD1 | NA | TGTGCCAGCAGCCGACCGGGACAGGGGGTCGGTGAAAAACTGTTTTTT | CASSRPGQGVGEKLFF
TRBJ1-2 | TRBV6-5 | NA | NA | TGTGCCAGCAGTTACACGCAGCATGGCAACTATGGCTACACCTTC | CASSYTQHGNYGYTF
TRBJ2-1 | TRBV4-1 | NA | NA | TGCGCCAGCAGCCAAGATTTCACAGACAACAATGAGCAGTTCTTC | CASSQDFTDNNEQFF
TRBJ2-7 | TRBV9 | NA | NA | TGTGCCAGCCCCGAGGGGAAATCTTACAGGGTCCTGGAGGAGCAGTACTTC | CASPEGKSYRVLEEQYF
TRBJ2-1 | TRBV11-3 | NA | NA | TGTGCCAGCAGCTTAGGAAGTACCGTCGAACTAGCTAGCCGTCGGTTCTTC | CASSLGSTVELASRRFF
TRBJ2-7 | TRBV18 | NA | NA | TGTGCCAGCTCACCACGGACGCGTTACGAGCAGTACTTC | CASSPRTRYEQYF
TRBJ2-7 | TRBV7-6 | TRBD1 | NA | TGTGCCAGCAGCTCAAGACAGGGTCTAGGCTACGAGCAGTACTTC | CASSSRQGLGYEQYF